This TCR beta chain comes out of a study of cytomegalovirus exposure and HLA in healthy donors. PCR primers comprised 60 Vbeta and 13 Jbeta primers. Assay: immunoSEQ multiplex PCR; the TCRdb copy retains only in-frame clones and omits some. This table holds around 75,000 clones, around 82% found once. CDR3 length equals 11 residues. Looked up from germline, CDR1 is SQVTM and CDR2 is ANQGSEA. V lost 6 bases and J lost 5; bases outside the gene matches: 1. The clonotype comes from a middle-aged man in good health and CMV-seronegative. This chain links TRBV29-1 with TRBJ1-2; 9 nucleotides align to TRBD1. The sequencing sample was made of PBMCs. Written as DNA, the CDR3 is TGCAGCGTCGGACAGGGGTATGGCTACACCTTC. It codes for CSVGQGYGYTF.